These T cell receptor beta chains were read from a single sample in a study of cytomegalovirus exposure and HLA in healthy donors. Only in-frame clones appear in the TCRdb table, and some are missing; sequencing was by immunoSEQ multiplex PCR. This table has 260,000 or so clones, approximately 90% appearing once. The sample comprised PBMCs. Every receptor here comes from a man aged 18 to 30 in good health and CMV-seronegative. Each CDR3 is given with its conserved first and last residue. A D gene is named only where the DNA matches it firmly. Size is omitted from some rows. Given values are once, few, many or a class for expanded clones.

V: TRBV19
D: -
size: -
J: TRBJ2-6
CDR3: CASSVGSPTGANVLTF
DNA: TGTGCCAGTAGTGTCGGGAGTCCAACTGGGGCCAACGTCCTGACTTTC

V: TRBV7-9
D: -
size: -
J: TRBJ1-1
CDR3: CASSRGSREPGHMDTEAFF
DNA: TGTGCCAGCAGCCGGGGGAGTCGGGAACCTGGGCATATGGACACTGAAGCTTTCTTT

V: TRBV5-1
D: -
size: -
J: TRBJ1-1
CDR3: CASSFDRPTTEAFF
DNA: TGCGCCAGCAGCTTTGACAGACCGACCACTGAAGCTTTCTTT

V: TRBV5-6
D: -
size: -
J: TRBJ1-5
CDR3: CASSRGGNQPQHF
DNA: TGTGCCAGCAGCCGGGGAGGTAATCAGCCCCAGCATTTT

V: TRBV6-5
D: TRBD1
size: -
J: TRBJ2-1
CDR3: CASSQAGTGGGEQFF
DNA: TGTGCCAGCAGCCAAGCGGGGACAGGGGGCGGCGAGCAGTTCTTC

V: TRBV28
D: -
size: once
J: TRBJ1-1
CDR3: CASSLTPGLTEAFF
DNA: TGTGCCAGCAGTTTAACCCCAGGACTTACTGAAGCTTTCTTT

V: TRBV28
D: -
size: -
J: TRBJ2-1
CDR3: CASRGRGLPSYNEQFF
DNA: TGTGCCAGCAGGGGCAGGGGTCTTCCTTCCTACAATGAGCAGTTCTTC

V: TRBV7-2
D: TRBD1
size: once
J: TRBJ1-2
CDR3: CASSLVGQVLGGYTF
DNA: TGTGCCAGCAGCTTAGTAGGACAGGTCTTAGGAGGCTACACCTTC

V: TRBV5-1
D: TRBD1
size: -
J: TRBJ2-5
CDR3: CASRNQGAETQYF
DNA: TGCGCCAGCAGGAACCAGGGGGCTGAGACCCAGTACTTC

V: TRBV27
D: -
size: -
J: TRBJ2-1
CDR3: CASRTPNSRGRIANEQFF
DNA: TGTGCCAGCAGGACTCCCAATAGTAGGGGGAGAATAGCCAATGAGCAGTTCTTC

V: TRBV27
D: TRBD2
size: -
J: TRBJ2-3
CDR3: CASSSPWRGGTDTQYF
DNA: TGTGCCAGCAGTTCACCCTGGCGGGGGGGCACAGATACGCAGTATTTT

V: TRBV6-6
D: TRBD1
size: -
J: TRBJ1-6
CDR3: CASSTRDRPWGSPLHF
DNA: TGTGCCAGCAGTACCCGGGACAGACCATGGGGTTCACCCCTCCACTTT

V: TRBV30
D: TRBD2
size: few
J: TRBJ2-7
CDR3: CACRRTSGIYEQYF
DNA: TGTGCCTGCCGGAGGACTAGCGGCATCTACGAGCAGTACTTC

V: TRBV28
D: -
size: -
J: TRBJ2-7
CDR3: CASSLGGAEGYEQYF
DNA: TGTGCCAGCAGTTTAGGGGGGGCCGAAGGATACGAGCAGTACTTC

V: TRBV4-1
D: -
size: -
J: TRBJ2-7
CDR3: CASSQDDYGREQYF
DNA: TGCGCCAGCAGCCAAGATGACTACGGGCGCGAGCAGTACTTC

V: TRBV6-6
D: TRBD1
size: -
J: TRBJ2-5
CDR3: CASSLQTGKETQYF
DNA: TGTGCCAGCAGTTTACAGACAGGGAAAGAGACCCAGTACTTC

V: TRBV29-1
D: -
size: once
J: TRBJ1-2
CDR3: CSVEDTTANYGYTF
DNA: TGCAGCGTTGAAGACACGACTGCGAACTATGGCTACACCTTC

V: TRBV2
D: -
size: -
J: TRBJ2-7
CDR3: CASSGYRLSYEQYF
DNA: TGTGCCAGCAGTGGATACAGGCTTTCCTACGAGCAGTACTTC

V: TRBV13
D: -
size: -
J: TRBJ2-7
CDR3: CASSFGTTYEQYF
DNA: TGTGCCAGCAGCTTCGGGACAACCTACGAGCAGTACTTC

V: TRBV5-1
D: -
size: -
J: TRBJ1-2
CDR3: CASSLAAAVGGYTF
DNA: TGCGCCAGCAGCTTGGCCGCGGCGGTAGGTGGCTACACCTTC

V: TRBV6-5
D: -
size: -
J: TRBJ2-5
CDR3: CASKRTEKETQYF
DNA: TGTGCCAGCAAGCGGACAGAAAAAGAGACCCAGTACTTC

V: TRBV15
D: -
size: -
J: TRBJ2-1
CDR3: CATSRDRPRGSARLNEQFF
DNA: TGTGCCACCAGCAGAGATCGCCCTCGGGGGAGCGCCCGCCTCAATGAGCAGTTCTTC

V: TRBV4-3
D: TRBD2
size: -
J: TRBJ2-3
CDR3: CASSHTSGATDTQYF
DNA: TGCGCCAGCAGCCACACTAGCGGAGCCACAGATACGCAGTATTTT

V: TRBV5-1
D: TRBD1
size: -
J: TRBJ1-3
CDR3: CASSLVQGSSGNTIYF
DNA: TGCGCCAGCAGCTTGGTACAGGGGAGCTCTGGAAACACCATATATTTT

V: TRBV9
D: TRBD1
size: -
J: TRBJ2-7
CDR3: CASSVGPQGDSYEQYF
DNA: TGTGCCAGCAGCGTAGGACCACAGGGGGATTCCTACGAGCAGTACTTC

V: TRBV4-1
D: TRBD2
size: -
J: TRBJ2-5
CDR3: CASSQGLAAETQYF
DNA: TGCGCCAGCAGTCAAGGACTAGCGGCAGAGACCCAGTACTTC

V: TRBV7-7
D: -
size: -
J: TRBJ2-5
CDR3: CASSLALGGETQYF
DNA: TGTGCTAGCAGCTTAGCTCTAGGAGGGGAGACCCAGTACTTC

V: TRBV28
D: -
size: -
J: TRBJ1-6
CDR3: CASINRDNNSPLHF
DNA: TGTGCCAGCATTAACCGGGATAATAATTCACCCCTCCACTTT

V: TRBV6-5
D: TRBD2
size: -
J: TRBJ2-1
CDR3: CASRTSGYNEQFF
DNA: TGTGCCAGCAGGACTAGCGGCTACAATGAGCAGTTCTTC

V: TRBV9
D: -
size: -
J: TRBJ2-2
CDR3: CASSVAVGGNTGELFF
DNA: TGTGCCAGCAGCGTAGCGGTCGGGGGGAACACCGGGGAGCTGTTTTTT

V: TRBV27
D: -
size: -
J: TRBJ1-1
CDR3: CASSLYGGEAFF
DNA: TGTGCCAGCAGTTTATACGGGGGAGAAGCTTTCTTT

V: TRBV5-4
D: TRBD1
size: few
J: TRBJ1-4
CDR3: CASSLRTGSSEKLFF
DNA: TGTGCCAGCAGCTTAAGGACAGGGTCTTCAGAAAAACTGTTTTTT

V: TRBV15
D: -
size: -
J: TRBJ2-7
CDR3: CATSPTFSRVGFYEQYF
DNA: TGTGCCACCAGCCCAACTTTCTCCCGGGTGGGTTTCTACGAGCAGTACTTC

V: TRBV27
D: TRBD1
size: -
J: TRBJ1-4
CDR3: CAPRTGVNEKLFF
DNA: TGTGCCCCGAGGACAGGGGTCAATGAAAAACTGTTTTTT

V: TRBV7-9
D: -
size: -
J: TRBJ2-2
CDR3: CASSLLGLNTGELFF
DNA: TGTGCCAGCAGCCTACTCGGACTGAACACCGGGGAGCTGTTTTTT

V: TRBV6-6
D: -
size: -
J: TRBJ1-6
CDR3: CASSYSASSYNSPLHF
DNA: TGTGCCAGCAGTTACTCCGCGAGCTCCTATAATTCACCCCTCCACTTT

V: TRBV12-5
D: -
size: once
J: TRBJ2-3
CDR3: CASGSTGTDTQYF
DNA: TGTGCTAGTGGTTCGACAGGCACAGATACGCAGTATTTT

V: TRBV4-3
D: -
size: -
J: TRBJ2-7
CDR3: CASSQDGVYEQYF
DNA: TGCGCCAGCAGCCAAGACGGGGTCTACGAGCAGTACTTC

V: TRBV5-6
D: -
size: few
J: TRBJ2-7
CDR3: CASSLSGSLYEQYF
DNA: TGTGCCAGCAGCTTATCCGGGTCCCTCTACGAGCAGTACTTC

V: TRBV11-3
D: TRBD2
size: -
J: TRBJ2-2
CDR3: CASSLLAGGSGELFF
DNA: TGTGCCAGCAGCTTATTGGCGGGAGGGTCGGGGGAGCTGTTTTTT

V: TRBV7-9
D: TRBD1
size: -
J: TRBJ2-5
CDR3: CASSSGTGGLGETQYF
DNA: TGTGCCAGCAGCTCCGGGACAGGGGGCTTGGGAGAGACCCAGTACTTC

V: TRBV7-9
D: TRBD1
size: -
J: TRBJ1-6
CDR3: CASSLGRDRGSPLHF
DNA: TGTGCCAGCAGCTTAGGAAGGGACAGGGGTTCACCCCTCCACTTT

V: TRBV28
D: TRBD1
size: -
J: TRBJ1-6
CDR3: CASSLWGQIGSPLHF
DNA: TGTGCCAGCAGTTTATGGGGACAGATCGGCTCACCCCTCCACTTT